This passage covers 17 T cell receptor beta chains from one sample sequenced in a study of CD8+ T cells in alopecia areata (dated by TCRdb to 2016 to 2018). Sample time point, as interpreted from the label and publication: about four weeks on oral tofacitinib. Read against the paper, the sample's treatment or condition label means: oral pan-JAK inhibitor, 5-10 mg twice daily. The library was produced with the immunoSEQ multiplex PCR assay. RNA was extracted from all samples and reverse transcribed into cDNA, which served as template for TCR sequencing. Drawn from immuneACCESS, this table holds only the in-frame rearrangements with V and J called that TCRdb kept. Clones are partly lost; checked studies trace under half to an unresolved V gene and leave the rest unexplained. The sample table shows 100,000 to 150,000 clones, and over 60% are seen once. The ten largest make up 5% to 7% of the sample.

Sequenced here: CD4+ T cells sorted from blood, sampled at week 4, from a patient treated with tofacitinib. These receptors originate from a human donor with alopecia areata.

CDR3 residues: CASTRGSTDTQYF. CDR3 DNA sequence: TGTGCCAGCACGCGGGGGAGCACAGATACGCAGTATTTT. This chain joins TRBV6-5 and TRBJ2-3; 7 bases align to TRBD2. CDR1 and CDR2 from the germline V gene are MNHEY and SVGAGI. The CDR3 length is 13 residues. J gave up 0 bases and V 7 bases, and 1 base lay outside the gene matches.

The DNA of the CDR3 is TGTGCCAGCAGTAAGGGCCGGGATTTCTCCTACGAGCAGTACTTC. This translates into CASSKGRDFSYEQYF. The rearrangement joins TRBV7-2 to TRBJ2-7, with TRBD2 as a possible D gene (5 bases). V was trimmed by 6 bases and J by 0 bases, leaving 15 bases between them. The germline V gene has CDR1 SGHTA and CDR2 FQGNSA. The CDR3 is 15 residues long. Drawing the rest from reference TRBV7-2 and TRBJ2-7, the complete variable domain is GAGVSQSPSNKVTEKGKDVELRCDPISGHTALYWYRQSLGQGLEFLIYFQGNSAPDKSGLPSDRFSAERTGGSVSTLTIQRTQQEDSAVYLCASSKGRDFSYEQYFGPGTRLTVT.

The V call is TRBV10-3, the J call TRBJ2-1; either TRBD1 or TRBD2 may supply D (5 bases each). This CDR3 has 15 residues. V was pared by 6 bases and J by 7 bases, with 19 bases between. Germline-derived CDR1 and CDR2 are ENHRY and SYGVKD. CDR3 nucleotide sequence: TGTGCCATCAGCCCCGGGGACGGACAAGGGAATGAGCAGTTCTTC. It codes for CAISPGDGQGNEQFF.

This chain connects TRBV6-5 to TRBJ2-5; a weak D match, TRBD2 (7 bases). Trimming stripped 5 bases from V and 2 bases from J, with 12 bases between. CDR1 is MNHEY and CDR2 is SVGAGI in the germline V gene. There are 14 residues in the CDR3. CDR3 bases: TGTGCCAGCAGTCGAGGGGGAGGGCAAGAGACCCAGTACTTC. Translating gives CASSRGGGQETQYF.

In its sample, this clone was seen a few times. The CDR3 sequence: CATSLDRASYEQYF. CDR3 coding DNA: TGTGCCACCAGTCTCGACAGGGCTTCCTACGAGCAGTACTTC. The chain is built from TRBV15 and TRBJ2-7; 7 bases fit TRBD1. The CDR3 consists of 14 residues. The V gene end was trimmed by 6 bases and the J gene end by 1 base; junction bases not matched to a gene: 6. Germline V gene lookup returns CDR1 LNHNV and CDR2 YYDKDF (reference sequence).

The rearrangement joins TRBV28 to TRBJ1-5; possibly TRBD1 for D (6 bases). The CDR3 spans 17 residues. Trimming shortened V by 8 bases and J by 0 bases, and 20 bases separated the two germline ends. Per the germline V gene, CDR1 is MDHEN and CDR2 is SYDVKM. The CDR3 region is CASLRLRGGDSNQPQHF. CDR3 nucleotides: TGTGCCAGCCTTCGTTTGAGGGGGGGGGATAGCAATCAGCCCCAGCATTTT.

Worth noting for this clone: Other nucleotide sequences from this sample produce the same CDR3. The J gene is TRBJ1-1, the V gene TRBV29-1; 10 bases map to TRBD1. The CDR3 runs to 13 residues. The germline V gene encodes CDR1 SQVTM and CDR2 ANQGSEA. V trimming: 6 bases; J trimming: 0 bases; junction bases outside the gene matches: 1. The CDR3 nucleotides are TGCAGCGTCGACAGGGGGCTGAACACTGAAGCTTTCTTT. This sequence encodes CSVDRGLNTEAFF.

The chain carries TRBV11-2 and TRBJ2-1; 7 bases are a match to TRBD2. The germline V gene has CDR1 SGHAT and CDR2 FQNNGV. V lost 5 bases and J lost 0; bases outside the gene matches: 4. The CDR3 has 15 amino acids. This CDR3 reads CASSLGGSSYNEQFF. CDR3 nucleotides: TGTGCCAGCAGCCTCGGGGGGAGCTCCTACAATGAGCAGTTCTTC. The entire variable domain, with the rest obtained from reference TRBV11-2 and TRBJ2-1, is as follows: EAGVAQSPRYKIIEKRQSVAFWCNPISGHATLYWYQQILGQGPKLLIQFQNNGVVDDSQLPKDRFSAERLKGVDSTLKIQPAKLEDSAVYLCASSLGGSSYNEQFFGPGTRLTVL.

This clone was detected a few times. This chain joins TRBV9 and TRBJ2-3; tentatively, D is TRBD1 (6 bases). This CDR3 has 14 amino acids. CDR1 is SGDLS, CDR2 YYNGEE, per germline. Trimming cost V 3 bases and J 0 bases, with 8 bases left between them. CDR3 nucleotides: TGTGCCAGCAGCGAACAGGGTAGCACAGATACGCAGTATTTT. Its translation is CASSEQGSTDTQYF.

The chain joins TRBV25-1 to TRBJ1-4; D is undetermined. The V and J ends lost 1 base and 0 bases respectively, with 9 bases between them. This CDR3 comprises 16 residues. From germline, CDR1 is MGHDK and CDR2 SYGVNS. Written as DNA, the CDR3 is TGTGCCAGCAGTGAATCAAGGTCCTCAACTAATGAAAAACTGTTTTTT. Protein sequence: CASSESRSSTNEKLFF.

This clone was counted only a few times. This chain connects TRBV14 to TRBJ1-1; D is ambiguous. This CDR3 comprises 12 residues. V shed 1 base and J shed 6 bases, with 6 bases lying between them. Germline V CDR1 and CDR2: SGHDN, FVKESK. DNA of the CDR3: TGTGCCAGCAGCCAAGTGGGGTCTGAAGCTTTCTTT. Translation: CASSQVGSEAFF.

Concerning this clone itself: The sample contains more than one DNA sequence encoding this CDR3. The chain joins TRBV6-6 to TRBJ2-5; D is undetermined. V shed 2 bases and J shed 2 bases, with 0 bases lying between them. Germline V gene data show CDR1 as MNHNY and CDR2 as SVGAGI (reference sequence). The length of the CDR3 is 11 residues. The CDR3 DNA is TGTGCCAGCAGTTACCAAGAGACCCAGTACTTC. Translating gives CASSYQETQYF.

This clone was counted only a few times. This sequence joins TRBV28 and TRBJ2-1; TRBD2 is a possible D gene (5 bases). Trimming took 5 bases from V and 9 from J, leaving 14 bases between them. Germline-derived CDR1 and CDR2 are MDHEN and SYDVKM. The CDR3 contains 13 residues. The CDR3 is CASSPSSISEQFF. CDR3 sequence (DNA): TGTGCCAGCAGTCCGTCTAGCATAAGTGAGCAGTTCTTC.

The chain couples TRBV4-1 to TRBJ1-5, with 8 bases aligning to TRBD1. The junction had 2 bases not matched to a gene; V was cut back by 1 base and J by 0 bases. The CDR3 length is 16 residues. The germline V gene has CDR1 MGHRA and CDR2 YSYEKL. In DNA, the CDR3 is TGCGCCAGCAGCCAAGCGGGACAGGTTAGCAATCAGCCCCAGCATTTT. Translating it yields CASSQAGQVSNQPQHF.

The chain is built from TRBV9 and TRBJ2-5, with TRBD2 matching over 9 bases. The germline CDR1 and CDR2 sequences are SGDLS and YYNGEE. Trimming at V came to 0 bases and at J to 5 bases, leaving 8 bases not matched to a gene. This CDR3 contains 16 residues. This chain's CDR3 is CASSVARAGGGETQYF. CDR3 DNA: TGTGCCAGCAGCGTAGCCCGAGCGGGAGGTGGGGAGACCCAGTACTTC.

The V call is TRBV29-1, the J call TRBJ1-4, with D unresolved. Looked up from germline, CDR1 is SQVTM and CDR2 is ANQGSEA. The length of the CDR3 is 11 residues. The V gene lost 5 bases and the J gene lost 8 bases, with 9 bases spanning the gap. CDR3 DNA: TGCAGCGTTAATCCGGGGGAAAAACTGTTTTTT. Protein product: CSVNPGEKLFF. The full variable domain, in which reference TRBV29-1 and TRBJ1-4 provide the parts outside the CDR3, is SAVISQKPSRDICQRGTSLTIQCQVDSQVTMMFWYRQQPGQSLTLIATANQGSEATYESGFVIDKFPISRPNLTFSTLTVSNMSPEDSSIYLCSVNPGEKLFFGSGTQLSVL.

The chain combines TRBV29-1 with TRBJ1-2; 12 bases are shared with TRBD1. The length of the CDR3 is 14 residues. Germline CDR1 is SQVTM and CDR2 is ANQGSEA. V shed 2 bases and J 7 bases; nucleotides not matched to a gene: 5. CDR3 nucleotide sequence: TGCAGCGTTGAACCGGGACAGGGGGCTACTGGCTACACCTTC. This sequence encodes CSVEPGQGATGYTF.